Listed here are 8 T cell receptor beta chains from one sample, sequenced in a study of blood T cell repertoires in COVID-19. TCRdb's table, derived via immunoSEQ multiplex PCR, lists solely in-frame clones and lacks some. The table has 65,000 to 70,000 clones, about 80% seen once; the top ten hold about 16%. The sample was peripheral blood. Receptor source: an elderly man with active COVID-19.

This clone turned up a few times. CDR3 nucleotide sequence: TGTGCCAGCAGTTACAAGGGAGGGCATGAGCAGTTCTTC. It yields the protein CASSYKGGHEQFF. This rearrangement joins TRBV6-5 to TRBJ2-1; 7 bases line up with TRBD2. With 2 bases clipped from V and 8 bases from J, the junction kept 3 bases outside the gene matches. Germline CDR1 reads MNHEY; CDR2 reads SVGAGI. The CDR3 totals 13 residues.

The rearrangement uses TRBV4-2 and TRBJ2-4, with a tentative D call TRBD1 (5 bases). Trimming cost V 1 base and J 7 bases, with 14 bases left between them. The germline V gene encodes CDR1 LGHNA and CDR2 YNFKEQ. The length of the CDR3 is 15 residues. The chain's CDR3 is CASSQVGRSGNIQYF. In nucleotides, the CDR3 is TGTGCCAGCAGCCAAGTGGGGCGTTCAGGGAACATTCAGTACTTC.

The V and J genes are TRBV4-3 and TRBJ2-7; tentative D call: TRBD1 (5 bases). CDR3 length equals 15 residues. Trimming removed 0 bases from V and 5 bases from J, with 14 bases in between. Germline V lookup: CDR1 LGHNA, CDR2 YSLEER. The CDR3 sequence is CASSQDLSAGNEQYF. CDR3 DNA sequence: TGCGCCAGCAGCCAAGACCTTTCGGCAGGGAACGAGCAGTACTTC.

The chain is built from TRBV7-9 and TRBJ1-2, with 8 bases that match TRBD1. CDR1 and CDR2 from the germline V gene are SEHNR and FQNEAQ (reference sequence). The CDR3 runs to 14 residues. J lost 2 bases, V lost 5 bases, and 4 bases had no gene match. The CDR3 reads CASSLQGGNYGYTF. Here the CDR3 DNA reads TGTGCCAGCAGCCTACAGGGGGGAAACTATGGCTACACCTTC.

The V and J genes are TRBV6-4 and TRBJ2-1; the match to TRBD2 covers 13 bases. The V gene's germline CDR1 is MRHNA and CDR2 SNTAGT. The CDR3 extends over 16 amino acids. The J segment lost 6 bases and the V segment lost 7 bases, leaving 9 bases of the junction unmatched. The CDR3 reads CASIRTSGSTSNEQFF. The CDR3 nucleotides read TGTGCCAGCATCCGGACTAGCGGGAGTACGAGCAATGAGCAGTTCTTC.

This clone was observed a few times. The rearrangement links TRBV24-1 to TRBJ2-7; 8 bases are shared with TRBD2. Germline values: CDR1 KGHDR, CDR2 SFDVKD. The ends lost 6 bases at V and 3 bases at J; junction bases unmatched: 6. The CDR3 extends over 14 amino acids. Here the CDR3 reads CATSPQAGVYEQYF. The DNA for the CDR3 is TGTGCCACCAGTCCGCAAGCGGGAGTCTACGAGCAGTACTTC.

The chain combines TRBV6-5 with TRBJ1-1, with D tentatively TRBD1 (5 bases). The ends were cut back, 6 bases at V and 1 base at J, with 9 bases in the middle. The CDR3 runs to 13 residues. The germline V gene has CDR1 MNHEY and CDR2 SVGAGI. The CDR3 sequence: CASRRRGNTEAFF. The CDR3 DNA sequence: TGTGCCAGCAGGCGTAGGGGGAACACTGAAGCTTTCTTT.

The chain is built from TRBV7-9 and TRBJ1-3, with a tentative D call TRBD1 (6 bases). CDR1 is SEHNR and CDR2 is FQNEAQ in the germline V gene (reference sequence). V lost 0 bases to trimming and J lost 4 bases, with 10 bases between them. The CDR3 runs to 15 residues. The CDR3 DNA follows: TGTGCCAGCAGCTTAGCGGGGGGGCTCGGAAACACCATATATTTT. Amino acid sequence: CASSLAGGLGNTIYF.